Described below is a single TCR beta chain sequence and its context. This clonotype has at least ten counts. Its antigen is still unknown. Base qualities are not recorded, but no much larger clone differs from it by a single base. The source of the sample is a study of T cells in Graves' hyperthyroidism and ophthalmopathy (dated by TCRdb to between 2017 and 2020). General notes on the study: Peripheral blood was collected at initial diagnosis, before any treatment. The paper describes TCR Vbeta CDR3 sequencing of roughly 130 peripheral blood samples, made up of roughly 40 ophthalmopathy patients, roughly 72 hyperthyroidism patients and some 17 progressor patients. To identify TCR V-J signatures that set the groups apart, the researchers used a discovery cohort of 100 patients, made up of 40 to 45 with Graves' ophthalmopathy and about 60 with stable Graves' hyperthyroidism. Once sampling was done, hyperthyroidism patients were given methimazole at a starting dose of 30 mg daily, whereas ophthalmopathy patients were given high-dose intravenous methylprednisolone. Prospective prediction of ophthalmopathy was tested in an independent validation cohort consisting of roughly 19 hyperthyroidism patients and around 16 patients who later progressed to ophthalmopathy. Thyroid tissue and blood T-cell repertoires from more than 5 Graves' hyperthyroidism patients were also compared in the study. The 75 to 100 discovery patients were divided at random into training and test sets in a 7:3 ratio.

The TCR beta CDR3 regions were amplified from the RNA transcripts. The first round of RT-PCR for the TCR CDR3 was performed with the HTBI primer set and the Qiagen OneStep RT-PCR kit. The libraries were constructed in a second round of multiplex PCR and then size-selected and purified. Paired-end sequencing of the libraries was performed with 100 bp reads on an Illumina HiSeq2000. The study's own analysis went as follows. SOAPnuke was used to process the raw data, removing reads that contained adapters or uncalled bases, had a mean Phred below 15, or lacked an exact match to the constant primer or identifier. High-quality paired reads were merged with COPE v1.2.5, and unique nucleotide sequences were defined as clonotypes. MiTCR v1.1 was used to align the clonotypes against IMGT TRBV, TRBD and TRBJ reference segments. The analysis was restricted to V-J combinations with a frequency above 0.0001, which together covered 98% to 99.2% of the repertoires. A TCS score was defined as the ratio between F50 (clonal expansion) and ExV (chaos), using BLOSUM62-based TCRdist between CDR3 peptides within each V-J. Welch's t-statistics and random forest reduced some 510 V-J features to roughly 13, which were used in a naive Bayes classifier (R e1071). TCRdb passed the public sequencing reads through fastp at Q25 and MiXCR, retaining productive beta sequences. Each CDR3 protein appears once, grouped with its most common genes and DNA. The V and J calls come from TCRdb's annotation, not from the publication. This sample gives fewer than 350,000 distinct CDR3 sequences in total; 12% to 15% of them show up just once. The ten largest clones take up 7% to 9.5% of the sample.

Paper-wide results and their limitations: Most expanded thyroid clonotypes (frequency above 0.001) were also detected in blood, a finding suggesting that blood repertoires may reflect thyroid immune responses. A 13 V-J signature model separated ophthalmopathy from stable hyperthyroidism, with approximately 86% sensitivity and about 81% specificity in cross-validation and 80%/75% in testing. During validation, the model predicted progression to ophthalmopathy a median of about 5.9 months ahead of onset, with roughly 65% sensitivity and 72.22% specificity. Sample size was not statistically predetermined, and investigators were not blinded to group allocation.

Stable Graves' hyperthyroidism was defined as no progression to ophthalmopathy during 18 months of follow-up. The hyperthyroidism patients were between 18 and 65 years old and newly diagnosed, with a disease duration of less than 2 months. Any patient with an uncontrolled infection, another autoimmune disease, pregnancy or lactation was excluded. Clinical symptoms, serum thyroxine and TRAb, thyroid ultrasound, and orbital computed tomography formed the basis for the diagnoses. PBMCs were isolated from more than 9 ml of fresh peripheral blood by Ficoll-Paque density gradient centrifugation. Total RNA was extracted with Trizol reagent, and quality was checked on an Agilent 2100 Bioanalyzer. The sample taken for sequencing was blood. The source of this sequence is a woman in her forties with Graves' hyperthyroidism.

The DNA reads as follows: TGTGCCAGCAGCTTACTAGCGGGGTTCCAAGAGACCCAGTACTTC. Its protein reads: CASSLLAGFQETQYF. The chain joins TRBV7-9 to TRBJ2-5; 9 of the junction bases match TRBD2. The germline V end is reduced by 2 bases and the J end by 1 base; junction bases left unmatched: 2. There are 15 amino acids in the CDR3, from cysteine to phenylalanine inclusive. Just CDR3 DNA is preserved here, 45 bases in frame from base 1. CDR1 SEHNR and CDR2 FQNEAQ are derived from the germline V gene (reference sequence). Where the CDR3 stops, the reference TRBV7-9 and TRBJ2-5 genes take over; the full variable domain is DTGVSQNPRHKITKRGQNVTFRCDPISEHNRLYWYRQTLGQGPEFLTYFQNEAQLEKSRLLSDRFSAERPKGSFSTLEIQRTEQGDSAMYLCASSLLAGFQETQYFGPGTRLLVL.